The following is a TCR beta chain sequence with its context. One entry per CDR3 protein, called by TCRdb with MiXCR from the 5' RACE reads. The profile covers a few hundred thousand distinct CDR3 sequences, with roughly an eighth appearing a single time and about 1% taken by the ten largest. The sample is drawn from a study of identical twins. This CDR3 comprises 16 residues. From germline, CDR1 is LGHNA and CDR2 YSLEER. Trimming removed 1 base at V and 2 bases at J, with 15 bases between. The data were also submitted as part of a second study, on yellow fever vaccine responses in identical twins. That publication notes: Twins reportedly had a vaccine T cell response that seemed partly convergent, partly personalized.

The chain links TRBV4-3 to TRBJ2-7; possible D gene TRBD2, 5 bases. Material for sequencing was CD4+ T cells sorted from blood. The TCR originated in a woman under 30 in good health. CDR3 sequence (DNA): TGCGCCAGCAGCCAAGTGTCGGGAAGTACGACCTACGAGCAGTACTTC. The encoded protein is CASSQVSGSTTYEQYF.